This T cell receptor beta chain was observed in a study of metastatic and nonmetastatic thyroid tumors. For the study at large: The study looked at repertoires side by side in blood and in tumor or nodule tissue from malignant and benign thyroid patients.

Each patient went into thyroid surgery without having received any treatment. This CDR3 contains 17 residues. From germline, CDR1 is DFQATT and CDR2 SNEGSKA (reference sequence). V was clipped by 5 bases and J by 2 bases; unmatched bases: 13. This clone was counted at least ten times. What it binds is unknown. Study results and caveats: Malignant thyroid tumors reportedly had TCR beta diversity that was significantly higher than in benign nodules, in blood and tumor.

Original processing methods: Researchers built a distant-metastasis classifier for papillary thyroid cancer that drew on CDR3 differences across clinicopathological groups. With MiXCR, TCRdb reprocessed the PCR reads. TCRdb's processing, not the authors' own work, is the source of the V and J calls. The profile shows around 40,000 clones, about a sixth of them singletons. This sequence originates from a male donor with papillary thyroid cancer or a benign thyroid nodule (not recorded which). Some clones in this sample may be carry-over from other donors' samples. This rearrangement joins TRBV20-1 to TRBJ2-4; 9 bases agree with TRBD1. The sequenced sample was blood. CDR3 sequence: CSAGGQGLWGTKNIQYF. The CDR3 DNA follows: TGCAGTGCTGGGGGACAGGGACTTTGGGGGACCAAAAACATTCAGTACTTC.